These 18 T cell receptor beta chains originate from one sample sequenced in a study of response to subunit inactivated influenza vaccine. Each CDR3 protein gets one entry after TCRdb re-called the RT-PCR reads with MiXCR. The sample shows over 150,000 distinct CDR3 sequences, approximately 9.2% of them seen only once. The starting material was non-naive T cells sorted from PBMCs, obtained on the day of vaccination. These receptors all stem from a man aged 45-65 years who received an inactivated influenza vaccine.

The rearrangement links TRBV12-3 or TRBV12-4 to TRBJ2-7; no reliable D call. This CDR3 comprises 17 residues. The ends were cut back, 6 bases at V and 3 bases at J, with 24 bases in the middle. CDR3 residues: CASSPRQTAFTVYEQYF. CDR3 in DNA: TGTGCCAGCAGCCCGAGACAAACAGCTTTTACAGTCTACGAGCAGTACTTC.

V and J are TRBV18 and TRBJ2-1, with a possible D match to TRBD1 (6 bases). With 3 bases removed from V and 6 bases from J, the gap between germline ends came to 9 bases. The CDR3 runs to 13 residues. Germline V gives CDR1 KGHSH, CDR2 LQKENI. CDR3 in amino acids: CASSPEGVNEQFF. The CDR3, as DNA: TGTGCCAGCTCACCCGAGGGGGTCAATGAGCAGTTCTTC.

The genes are TRBV4-1 and TRBJ2-7, with D unclear. Germline V CDR1 and CDR2: MGHRA, YSYEKL. There are 16 residues in the CDR3. Trimming left V 0 bases short and J 1 base short, with 13 bases between. CDR3 region: CASSQEFMVGSYEQYF. In DNA form, the CDR3 reads TGCGCCAGCAGCCAAGAGTTCATGGTCGGGTCCTACGAGCAGTACTTC.

This clonotype was seen many times. In DNA, the CDR3 is TGTGCCAGCAGCAAAATCTACTCCCCGGACCAAGAGACCCAGTACTTC. As protein: CASSKIYSPDQETQYF. V is TRBV7-2 and J is TRBJ2-5, with D uncertain. This CDR3 contains 16 residues. Looked up from germline, CDR1 is SGHTA and CDR2 is FQGNSA. V lost 5 bases and J 0 bases, leaving 16 bases between the germline ends. Drawing the rest from reference TRBV7-2 and TRBJ2-5, the complete variable domain is GAGVSQSPSNKVTEKGKDVELRCDPISGHTALYWYRQSLGQGLEFLIYFQGNSAPDKSGLPSDRFSAERTGGSVSTLTIQRTQQEDSAVYLCASSKIYSPDQETQYFGPGTRLLVL.

The V and J genes are TRBV20-1 and TRBJ2-3, with 7 bases identical to TRBD2. Germline values: CDR1 DFQATT, CDR2 SNEGSKA (reference sequence). The length of the CDR3 is 13 residues. The chain's CDR3 is CAKWVGRTDTQYF. The CDR3 DNA is TGCGCAAAGTGGGTCGGGAGGACAGATACGCAGTATTTT.

This rearrangement joins TRBV20-1 to TRBJ2-1; 10 positions match TRBD2. Trimming took 6 bases from V and 4 from J; bases not matched to a gene: 6. There are 14 residues in the CDR3. Germline loops: CDR1 DFQATT, CDR2 SNEGSKA (reference sequence). CDR3 region: CSAILAGEYNEQFF. The CDR3 DNA reads TGCAGTGCCATTCTAGCGGGGGAGTACAATGAGCAGTTCTTC.

The chain employs TRBV20-1 and TRBJ2-5; TRBD1 aligns across 8 bases. The CDR3 length is 13 residues. The germline CDR1 and CDR2 sequences are DFQATT and SNEGSKA (reference sequence). Losses at the gene ends were 6 bases for V and 7 bases for J; bases not matched to a gene: 10. The CDR3 loop is CSAFGQGPGTQYF. The DNA of the CDR3 is TGCAGTGCATTCGGACAGGGACCGGGGACCCAGTACTTC.

On this clonotype: One end of the junction varies from germline; a read error may be responsible. This rearrangement joins TRBV6-2 or TRBV6-3 to TRBJ2-3; weak D call: TRBD2 (6 bases). The length of the CDR3 is 16 residues. Germline lookup yields CDR1 MNHEY and CDR2 SVGEGT. The DNA of the CDR3 is TGTGCCAGCACCTCGCCCCTAACTAGCCGCACGGATACGCAGTATTTT. It encodes CASTSPLTSRTDTQYF.

This clonotype was detected ten times or more. The J gene is TRBJ2-1, the V gene TRBV14; D ambiguous. CDR3 length: 13 residues. Per germline, CDR1 SGHDN and CDR2 FVKESK. V was clipped by 4 bases and J by 5 bases, with 9 bases between them. In nucleotides, the CDR3 is TGTGCCAGCAGCCTGACCCGGAACAATGAGCAGTTCTTC. Protein: CASSLTRNNEQFF.

The rearrangement links TRBV19 to TRBJ1-5, with TRBD1 as a possible D gene (5 bases). The germline V gene has CDR1 LNHDA and CDR2 SQIVND (reference sequence). This CDR3 comprises 15 residues. V was shortened by 3 bases and J by 0 bases, with 9 bases between the two germline ends. CDR3: CASSIEGHSNQPQHF. The CDR3 nucleotides read TGTGCCAGTAGTATTGAGGGGCATAGCAATCAGCCCCAGCATTTT.

The CDR3: CASSIQGSEQFF. The DNA for the CDR3 is TGTGCCAGCAGTATTCAGGGGAGTGAGCAGTTCTTC. J is TRBJ2-1 and V is TRBV2, with a possible D match to TRBD1 (6 bases). The CDR3 spans 12 residues. The V and J ends lost 5 bases and 9 bases respectively, with 11 bases between them. The V gene's germline CDR1 is SNHLY and CDR2 FYNNEI.

The rearrangement joins TRBV29-1 to TRBJ1-1; D unresolved. Trimming left V 1 base short and J 4 bases short, with 7 bases between. This CDR3 is 12 amino acids long. The germline gives CDR1 SQVTM, CDR2 ANQGSEA. The CDR3 region is CSVEVPSTEAFF. DNA for the CDR3: TGCAGCGTTGAAGTACCGAGCACTGAAGCTTTCTTT.

V usage is TRBV5-6 and J usage is TRBJ2-2; D ambiguous. Germline V lookup: CDR1 SGHDT, CDR2 YYEEEE. This CDR3 spans 14 amino acids. The V and J ends lost 1 base and 2 bases respectively, with 6 bases between them. In DNA, the CDR3 is TGTGCCAGCAGCTTGTCCCCTAACACCGGGGAGCTGTTTTTT. This encodes CASSLSPNTGELFF.

Only a few counts were recorded for this clonotype. Here the CDR3 DNA reads TGCGCCAGCAGCCAAGATCTCCGGAACTCGGCTTTCTTT. It encodes CASSQDLRNSAFF. The V gene is TRBV4-1, the J gene TRBJ1-1; D is ambiguous. This CDR3 region has 13 residues. The germline CDR1 and CDR2 sequences are MGHRA and YSYEKL. V lost 0 bases and J 11 bases, leaving 13 bases between the germline ends.

The V gene is TRBV28, the J gene TRBJ2-4, with 9 nucleotides matching TRBD2. This CDR3 contains 15 residues. CDR1 is MDHEN and CDR2 is SYDVKM in the germline V gene. J gave up 8 bases and V 1 base, and 6 bases lay outside the gene matches. CDR3 loop: CASSLLGRGGDIQYF. CDR3 coding DNA: TGTGCCAGCAGTTTATTAGGGCGGGGGGGGGACATTCAGTACTTC.

This clonotype was observed a few times. The gene calls are TRBV20-1 and TRBJ2-3; D unresolved. Germline lookup yields CDR1 DFQATT and CDR2 SNEGSKA (reference sequence). Trimming left V 5 bases short and J 0 bases short, with 12 bases between. This CDR3 region has 14 residues. The DNA of the CDR3 is TGCAGTGCTTCTCAGTTTACTAGCACAGATACGCAGTATTTT. It codes for CSASQFTSTDTQYF.

This clonotype was recorded only once. The junction departs from germline at one end; a sequencing error may be responsible. The V gene is TRBV14, the J gene TRBJ2-1; no firm D call. This CDR3 comprises 14 residues. Germline V lookup: CDR1 SGHDN, CDR2 FVKESK. The CDR3 DNA follows: TGTGGCAGCAGCCAAGCCTCAGGTTACAATGAGCAGTTCTTC. This encodes CGSSQASGYNEQFF.

This clonotype was recorded a few times. V and J are TRBV9 and TRBJ2-7, with 8 bases aligning to TRBD2. The J segment lost 2 bases and the V segment lost 0 bases, leaving 4 bases of the junction unmatched. Germline CDR1 SGDLS, CDR2 YYNGEE. CDR3 size: 15 residues. CDR3 coding DNA: TGTGCCAGCAGCGTAGCAAGCGGGAGTACCTACGAGCAGTACTTC. It is translated as CASSVASGSTYEQYF.